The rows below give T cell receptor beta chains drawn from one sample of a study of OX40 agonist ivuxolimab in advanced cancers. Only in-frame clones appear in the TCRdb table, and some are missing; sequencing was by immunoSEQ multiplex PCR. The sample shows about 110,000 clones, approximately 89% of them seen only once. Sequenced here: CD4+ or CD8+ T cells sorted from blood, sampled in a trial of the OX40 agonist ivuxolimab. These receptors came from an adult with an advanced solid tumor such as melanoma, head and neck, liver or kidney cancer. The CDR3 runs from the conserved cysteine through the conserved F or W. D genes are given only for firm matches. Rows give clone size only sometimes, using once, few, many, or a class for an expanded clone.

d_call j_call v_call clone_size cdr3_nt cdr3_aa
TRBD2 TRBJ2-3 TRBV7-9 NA TGTGCCAGCAGAAAAGGAGCGGGAGCTAAGTCCACAGATACGCAGTATTTT CASRKGAGAKSTDTQYF
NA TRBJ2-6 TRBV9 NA TGTGCCAGCAGCTCGCAGCTCTCTGGGGCCAACGTCCTGACTTTC CASSSQLSGANVLTF
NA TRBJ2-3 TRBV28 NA TGTGCCAGCAGCTTAGGGGCGGAGAGCACAGATACGCAGTATTTT CASSLGAESTDTQYF
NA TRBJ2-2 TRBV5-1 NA TGCGCCAGCTGCGCGCTAGACGGTAGCGGGGAGCTGTTTTTT CASCALDGSGELFF
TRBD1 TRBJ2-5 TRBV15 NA TGTGCCACCAGCGGACAGGGATCGGGAGAGACCCAGTACTTC CATSGQGSGETQYF
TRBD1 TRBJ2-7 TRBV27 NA TGTGCCAGCAGTAAAACTGGACAGGGGAGTTACTACGAGCAGTACTTC CASSKTGQGSYYEQYF
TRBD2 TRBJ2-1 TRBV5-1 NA TGCGCCAGCAGCCTATGGGCTAGCGGGAGGAATTACAATGAGCAGTTCTTC CASSLWASGRNYNEQFF
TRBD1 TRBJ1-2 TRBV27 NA TGTGCCAGCAGTTTAATAGGGGGCCCCTACTACACCTTC CASSLIGGPYYTF
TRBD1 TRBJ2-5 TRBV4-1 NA TGCGCCAGCAGCCAATTGGGACAGGGGGGGGCTTATAAGACCCAGTACTTC CASSQLGQGGAYKTQYF
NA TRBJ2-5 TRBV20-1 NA TGCAGGGCGCGGTTGGGAGAGACCCAGTACTTC CRARLGETQYF
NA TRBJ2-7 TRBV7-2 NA TGTGCCAGCACCCTAACCCAGGCGGTGGGTTACGAGCAGTACTTC CASTLTQAVGYEQYF
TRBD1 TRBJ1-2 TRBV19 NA TGTGCCAGTAACCCGAAGGGGGCCCCAGTCAATGGCTACACCTTC CASNPKGAPVNGYTF
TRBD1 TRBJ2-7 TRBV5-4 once TGTGCCAGCAGCGTGTCACAGGGGACCTACGAGCAGTACTTC CASSVSQGTYEQYF
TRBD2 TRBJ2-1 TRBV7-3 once TGTGCCAGCAGCATGACTAGCCTGGGTTGGAATGAGCAGTTCTTC CASSMTSLGWNEQFF
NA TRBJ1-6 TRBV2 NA TGTGCCAGCAGTGAAGCGAAGAGTAGCTCCTATAATTCACCCCTCCACTTT CASSEAKSSSYNSPLHF